The T cell receptor (beta chain) under discussion was sequenced for a study of blood T cell repertoires in COVID-19. The overall study: Donors in the United States, Italy and Spain gave samples during acute or convalescent COVID-19.

Per germline, CDR1 SGHNT and CDR2 YYREEE (reference sequence). The CDR3 extends over 15 amino acids. Trimming left V 4 bases short and J 1 base short, with 12 bases between. The authors' processing: Amplified reference gene primers provided the basis for estimating nucleated cell counts. The method was immunoSEQ multiplex PCR; TCRdb's version includes in-frame clones alone and lacks a portion of them. That table supplies the V and J calls and clone size; D and trimming were determined from the DNA. The top ten clones hold 6.3% of a sample with tens of thousands of clones, approximately 92% of them seen once.

The clonotype originates from a woman aged 55-70 years with active COVID-19. This sequence joins TRBV5-4 and TRBJ1-3, with D perhaps TRBD1 (6 bases). Sequencing was carried out using peripheral blood. The CDR3 protein is CASSVSGTSGNTIYF. The CDR3 region has the DNA TGTGCCAGCAGCGTGTCCGGGACATCTGGAAACACCATATATTTT.